These T cell receptor beta chains were read from a single sample in a study of T cell repertoires in cytomegalovirus infection. One entry per CDR3 protein, called by TCRdb with MiXCR from the reads. The table lists about 180,000 distinct CDR3 sequences, approximately 18% of them singletons, with approximately 26% in the top ten. Input material: CD8+ T cells from PBMCs. Receptors originate from a human donor in good health (CMV status not recorded). Some clones in this sample may be carry-over from other donors' samples. Each CDR3 is given with its conserved first and last residue. A D gene is named only where the DNA matches it firmly. The listing skips clone size in some rows; elsewhere it reads once, few, many or a size class.

D	V	size	J	DNA	CDR3
.	TRBV7-9	.	TRBJ1-1	TGTGCCAGCAGCTTAGCGGAGAGGGGGGCTTTCTTT	CASSLAERGAFF
TRBD1	TRBV6-2/TRBV6-3	.	TRBJ2-7	TGTGCCAGCAGCCTACAGGGGCGGAACGAGCAGTACTTC	CASSLQGRNEQYF
.	TRBV7-2	.	TRBJ1-6	TGTGCCAGCAGCCGAGACAAGTATAATTCACCCCTCCACTTT	CASSRDKYNSPLHF
.	TRBV9	.	TRBJ1-2	TGTGCCAGCAGCGCTAACAGTGGGAACTATGGCTACACCTTC	CASSANSGNYGYTF
.	TRBV27	few	TRBJ2-3	TGTGCCAGCAGTTTTAGAGGGGAGGATACGCAGTATTTT	CASSFRGEDTQYF
TRBD2	TRBV7-2	.	TRBJ2-3	TGTGCCAGCAGCTTAGAAGGCGGGGGGCGCACAGATACGCAGTATTTT	CASSLEGGGRTDTQYF
.	TRBV20-1	.	TRBJ1-1	TGCAGTGCTAGGAACACTGAAGCTTTCTTT	CSARNTEAFF
.	TRBV6-8	few	TRBJ1-1	TGTGCCAGCAGTTACGGCCTCGAGAACACTGAAGCTTTCTTT	CASSYGLENTEAFF
.	TRBV10-3	few	TRBJ2-7	TGTGCCATCAGTGATGCGGGGAGAGAGCAGTACTTC	CAISDAGREQYF
.	TRBV6-2/TRBV6-3	few	TRBJ2-7	TGTGCCAGCAGGACCCCCAAGACAGCTTTGGGGGACGAGCAGTACTTC	CASRTPKTALGDEQYF
.	TRBV7-2	.	TRBJ2-2	TGTGCCAGCAGCTTAAACGCCGATTCCGGGGAGCTGTTTTTT	CASSLNADSGELFF
TRBD1	TRBV14	few	TRBJ1-1	TGTGCCAGCAGCCAACAACCCCGGGACAGGGCTTGGAACACTGAAGCTTTCTTT	CASSQQPRDRAWNTEAFF
TRBD1	TRBV28	few	TRBJ2-2	TGTGCCAGCAGTTTTGGGGACAGGAGGGCCGGGGAGCTGTTTTTT	CASSFGDRRAGELFF
.	TRBV28	.	TRBJ1-1	TGTGCCAGCAGTCAATCAGAGGGCCTTGAAGCTTTCTTT	CASSQSEGLEAFF
TRBD1	TRBV7-9	few	TRBJ1-1	TGTGCCAGCAGGGACAGGGGGCCGGTTACTGAAGCTTTCTTT	CASRDRGPVTEAFF
.	TRBV4-1	few	TRBJ2-7	TGCGCCAGCAGCCAAGAAGGCAGGGTTGGTCGGTACTTC	CASSQEGRVGRYF
TRBD2	TRBV5-1	.	TRBJ2-7	TGCGCCAGCAGCTTGGTCGGCGGGGGGACCATTCTAAACGAGCAGTACTTC	CASSLVGGGTILNEQYF
.	TRBV28	.	TRBJ2-2	TGTGCCACCGTCGACAGTGCCTACACCGGGGAGCTGTTTTTT	CATVDSAYTGELFF
.	TRBV14	.	TRBJ1-2	TGTGCCAGCAGCCAAGAACGGTTCAGGGAGGGGTTCGATGGCTACACCTTC	CASSQERFREGFDGYTF
TRBD1	TRBV20-1	few	TRBJ2-7	TGCAGTGCTTACGACCCGGACAGGGCCTACGAGCAGTACTTC	CSAYDPDRAYEQYF
.	TRBV6-6	few	TRBJ2-7	TGTGCCAGCAGTTACGCTCGGGGCATCGAGCAGTACTTC	CASSYARGIEQYF
.	TRBV7-6	few	TRBJ2-1	TGTGCCAGCAGCTTGGGGGCGCGCGGGGGTACCAATGAGCAGTTCTTC	CASSLGARGGTNEQFF
.	TRBV6-5	.	TRBJ1-1	TGTGCCAGCAGCCCCTCCAGCATGAACACTGAAGCTTTCTTT	CASSPSSMNTEAFF
.	TRBV7-8	many	TRBJ2-7	TGTGCCAGCAGCCAAATGACGGCCGGGCGATCCTACGAGCAGTACTTC	CASSQMTAGRSYEQYF
TRBD1	TRBV7-8	few	TRBJ2-7	TGTGCCAGCACCCTACCGTCCGGGACAGAGAGCTCCTACGAGCAGTACTTC	CASTLPSGTESSYEQYF
.	TRBV20-1	.	TRBJ2-1	TGCAGTGCTACGGGACTCCCCATGGGGTATGAGCAGTTCTTC	CSATGLPMGYEQFF
TRBD1	TRBV7-9	.	TRBJ1-1	TGTGCCAGCAGCTCCCCGGGACAGGGGGGTAAGACTGAAGCTTTCTTT	CASSSPGQGGKTEAFF
.	TRBV5-8	.	TRBJ2-1	TGTGCCAGCAGCCACCAAATGGGGACCAGGGGCGATGAGCAGTTCTTC	CASSHQMGTRGDEQFF
.	TRBV5-6	.	TRBJ1-1	TGTGCCAGCAGCTTGGATAGGAAGAACACTGAAGCTTTCTTT	CASSLDRKNTEAFF
TRBD1	TRBV7-2	few	TRBJ2-7	TGTGCCAGCAGCTTAGAGGGTGCAGGGGGATACTTGTGGGAGCAGTACTTC	CASSLEGAGGYLWEQYF
.	TRBV7-8	few	TRBJ1-1	TGTGCCAGCAGCTCTTGGACCGTTTCGGGCACTGAAGCTTTCTTT	CASSSWTVSGTEAFF
.	TRBV14	few	TRBJ1-1	TGTGCCAGCAGCCCTTGGGAGTACACTGAAGCTTTCTTT	CASSPWEYTEAFF
TRBD1	TRBV10-3	.	TRBJ2-5	TGTGCCATCAGTGAGATGGACAGGGGGCGGACCCAGTACTTC	CAISEMDRGRTQYF
.	TRBV7-8	few	TRBJ2-1	TGTGCCAGCAGCAAAGAAATCGACAGCTCCAATGAGCAGTTCTTC	CASSKEIDSSNEQFF
TRBD2	TRBV6-8	.	TRBJ2-3	TGTGACAGCAGCCGGCTAGCGGGTGACGAAGATACGCAGTATTTT	CDSSRLAGDEDTQYF
.	TRBV7-8	few	TRBJ2-3	TGTGCCAGCAGCTTAGATCCCGGCCCCTCTAGCACAGATACGCAGTATTTT	CASSLDPGPSSTDTQYF
.	TRBV7-9	few	TRBJ1-1	TGTGCCAGCAGCTACCGACAGGCGCAAACCCTTATGAACACTGAAGCTTTCTTT	CASSYRQAQTLMNTEAFF
.	TRBV6-8	.	TRBJ2-7	TGTGCCAGCAGTTTGACAGTTCGAGGCGAGCAGTACTTC	CASSLTVRGEQYF
TRBD2	TRBV7-3	.	TRBJ2-1	TGTGCCAGCAGCTTAAGGGGGACTATCACCGAATACAATGAGCAGTTCTTC	CASSLRGTITEYNEQFF
TRBD1	TRBV6-6	.	TRBJ1-3	TGTGCCAGCAGTTTCACCCCTGGACAGGGCTCACGGAACACCATATATTTT	CASSFTPGQGSRNTIYF
.	TRBV29-1	few	TRBJ1-2	TGCAGCGTTGACCAGGGAACGCGAGGCTACACCTTC	CSVDQGTRGYTF
.	TRBV29-1	many	TRBJ1-5	TGCAGCGTTCTAGCGTCCTCGGATAGCAATCAGCCCCAGCATTTT	CSVLASSDSNQPQHF
.	TRBV7-9	many	TRBJ1-1	TGTGCCAGCAGCCGGACGTCTGATGAAGCTTTCTTT	CASSRTSDEAFF
.	TRBV7-2	many	TRBJ1-5	TGTGCCAGCAGCTTTGGGGCCCTGGGAAATCAGCCCCAGCATTTT	CASSFGALGNQPQHF
.	TRBV7-9	few	TRBJ2-1	TGTGCCAGCAGAGACGCAGTGGTCTACAATGAGCAGTTCTTC	CASRDAVVYNEQFF
TRBD2	TRBV7-3	.	TRBJ2-3	TGTGCCAGCAGTTCGGGGGGGGGGGCAGATACGCAGTATTTT	CASSSGGGADTQYF
.	TRBV5-1	.	TRBJ2-1	TGCGCCAGCAGCTTGATTCAGCGCAGTGAGCAGTTCTTC	CASSLIQRSEQFF
.	TRBV7-9	.	TRBJ1-5	TGTGCCAGCAGCTCAGGGTATAGCAATCAGCCCCAGCATTTT	CASSSGYSNQPQHF